This is a list of T cell receptor beta chains from one sample in a study of blood T cell repertoires in COVID-19. Assay used: immunoSEQ multiplex PCR; TCRdb lists only in-frame clones, some missing. This table holds fewer than 300,000 clones, approximately 86% found once. Sequencing was performed on peripheral blood. These receptors were collected from a man in his forties who had recovered from COVID-19. Each CDR3 is given with its conserved first and last residue. A D gene is named only where the DNA matches it firmly. The size of a clone is reported for some rows only, either as once, few or many, or as a class for expanded clones.

j_call clone_size d_call v_call cdr3_nt cdr3_aa
TRBJ2-1 NA TRBD2 TRBV6-1 TGTGCCAGCAGTGAGGTCGGAAGTAGCGGGACAAGGAATGAGCAGTTCTTC CASSEVGSSGTRNEQFF
TRBJ1-1 NA NA TRBV3-1/TRBV3-2 TGTGCCAGCAGCCAAAAGCAGAACACTGAAGCTTTCTTT CASSQKQNTEAFF
TRBJ1-2 NA TRBD1 TRBV4-3 TGCGCCAGCAGCCAAGCAGGGGGCGCGGGCTACACCTTC CASSQAGGAGYTF
TRBJ1-6 NA NA TRBV7-2 TGTGCCAGCAGAATACAACAGAGCTCCTATAATTCACCCCTCCACTTT CASRIQQSSYNSPLHF
TRBJ2-5 NA TRBD2 TRBV4-3 TGCGCCAGCAGCCAAGATTTGTTTTTCGGGGGAGCGGGGGCCGGGACCCAGTACTTC CASSQDLFFGGAGAGTQYF
TRBJ1-6 NA TRBD1 TRBV12-5 TGTGCTAGTGGTACTCATTGGACAGGGAAAACGGCACCCCTCCACTTT CASGTHWTGKTAPLHF
TRBJ1-1 NA TRBD1 TRBV6-6 TGTGCCAGCAGTTATCTCCGGGACAGGAGGAACACTGAAGCTTTCTTT CASSYLRDRRNTEAFF
TRBJ2-7 NA NA TRBV2 TGTGCCAGCAACAGGGATGCCTACGAGCAGTACTTC CASNRDAYEQYF
TRBJ2-6 once TRBD1 TRBV25-1 TGTGCCAGCCTAGGAGAGGACAGGGCGCACTCTGGGGCCAACGTCCTGACTTTC CASLGEDRAHSGANVLTF
TRBJ2-5 NA NA TRBV12-5 TGTGCTAGTGGTTTGACGACTGGGCGGGTCGAGACCCAGTACTTC CASGLTTGRVETQYF
TRBJ2-1 NA NA TRBV7-8 TGTGCCAGCAGCTTTAAAGCCCTAGCGAATTACAATGAGCAGTTCTTC CASSFKALANYNEQFF
TRBJ1-6 NA NA TRBV11-3 TGTGCCAGCAGCTTAAGGACGGGATCACCCCTCCACTTT CASSLRTGSPLHF
TRBJ1-3 NA NA TRBV30 TGTGCCTGGAACCTCCGGGACATCTCTGGAAACACCATATATTTT CAWNLRDISGNTIYF
TRBJ2-1 NA NA TRBV18 TGTGCCAGCTCACCGAAGACTAGTTTCCATGAGCAGTTCTTC CASSPKTSFHEQFF
TRBJ2-7 once TRBD1 TRBV7-8 TGTGCCAGCAGCTCACTACCCGGGACAGGGTTGGACGAGCAGTACTTC CASSSLPGTGLDEQYF
TRBJ2-1 NA TRBD1 TRBV6-6 TGTGCCAGCAGTTACGTCCAGGGGGTCATCCATGAGCAGTTCTTC CASSYVQGVIHEQFF
TRBJ2-1 NA TRBD2 TRBV7-2 TGTGCCAGCAGAGAGAGCGGGAGTAGGGCCTACAATGAGCAGTTCTTC CASRESGSRAYNEQFF
TRBJ2-1 NA TRBD1 TRBV7-9 TGTGCCAGCAGCGCCGACAGGGGTTCCTACAATGAGCAGTTCTTC CASSADRGSYNEQFF
TRBJ2-3 once TRBD2 TRBV4-3 TGCGCCAGCAGCCAAGATACCCCGGGACTAGCGGGGGGTTTCCCTTATTATACGCAGTATTTT CASSQDTPGLAGGFPYYTQYF
TRBJ2-7 NA NA TRBV5-1 TGCGCCAGCAGCCCCGCTGGGGCCCCTTGGGGAGAGCAGTACTTC CASSPAGAPWGEQYF
TRBJ2-5 NA NA TRBV7-8 TGTGCCAGCAGCCCTAGGGGATCCAGTGTCGGAGAGACCCAGTACTTC CASSPRGSSVGETQYF
TRBJ2-7 NA NA TRBV19 TGTGCCAGTAGTATGGGTGTATCGGGATACGAGCAGTACTTC CASSMGVSGYEQYF
TRBJ2-7 NA TRBD2 TRBV6-2/TRBV6-3 TGTGCCAGCAGTTACTCGGCTAGCGGGAGCCACGAGCAGTACTTC CASSYSASGSHEQYF
TRBJ2-1 NA TRBD2 TRBV5-5 TGTGCCAGCAGCCTGCTATTAGCGGGGGGGCTTAATTGGAATGAGCAGTTCTTC CASSLLLAGGLNWNEQFF
TRBJ2-7 NA TRBD1 TRBV6-5 TGTGCCAGCAGCCTATGGACAGGCTCCTACGAGCAGTACTTC CASSLWTGSYEQYF
TRBJ1-5 NA NA TRBV4-1 TGCGCCAGCAGCCAAGATCCCGGTCCCAATCAGCCCCAGCATTTT CASSQDPGPNQPQHF
TRBJ2-7 NA NA TRBV12-3/TRBV12-4 TGTGCCAGCAGTTTCCTGATTGGGGGGGAGCAGTACTTC CASSFLIGGEQYF
TRBJ2-1 NA TRBD2 TRBV5-1 TGCGCCAGCAGCTTCGGGCGGGGGATCTCCAATGAGCAGTTCTTC CASSFGRGISNEQFF
TRBJ1-2 NA NA TRBV6-5 TGTGCCAGCAGTTTGGGAGGAAACTATGGCTACACCTTC CASSLGGNYGYTF
TRBJ1-1 NA TRBD1 TRBV13 TGTGCCAGCAGCTTCCCGACCGGGACAGGGATCGGGACTGAAGCTTTCTTT CASSFPTGTGIGTEAFF
TRBJ2-3 few NA TRBV7-7 TGTGCCAGCAGCTTAGCGGGAGTACCAGATACGCAGTATTTT CASSLAGVPDTQYF
TRBJ1-4 NA NA TRBV2 TGTGCCAGCAGTGTTTTACGGAGTAATGAAAAACTGTTTTTT CASSVLRSNEKLFF
TRBJ2-7 NA TRBD1 TRBV14 TGTGCCAGCAGCCAGACCGGGACAGGGCTGTACGAGCAGTACTTC CASSQTGTGLYEQYF
TRBJ1-2 few NA TRBV27 TGTGCCAGCAAAATCGGGGGGAACTATGGCTACACCTTC CASKIGGNYGYTF
TRBJ2-7 once TRBD2 TRBV7-2 TGTGCCAGCAGCTTAGATAGCGGGGGGGCGTACGAGCAGTACTTC CASSLDSGGAYEQYF
TRBJ2-1 NA NA TRBV5-1 TGCGCCAGCAGCTGGGGGACTGCTTCCTACAATGAGCAGTTCTTC CASSWGTASYNEQFF
TRBJ2-5 NA TRBD2 TRBV6-1 TGTGCCAGCAGTGAGACCACCGGGACTAGCTATGAGACCCAGTACTTC CASSETTGTSYETQYF
TRBJ2-1 NA TRBD2 TRBV9 TGTGCCAGCAGCGTAGATAGACTAGCGGGTAGGAATGAGCAGTTCTTC CASSVDRLAGRNEQFF